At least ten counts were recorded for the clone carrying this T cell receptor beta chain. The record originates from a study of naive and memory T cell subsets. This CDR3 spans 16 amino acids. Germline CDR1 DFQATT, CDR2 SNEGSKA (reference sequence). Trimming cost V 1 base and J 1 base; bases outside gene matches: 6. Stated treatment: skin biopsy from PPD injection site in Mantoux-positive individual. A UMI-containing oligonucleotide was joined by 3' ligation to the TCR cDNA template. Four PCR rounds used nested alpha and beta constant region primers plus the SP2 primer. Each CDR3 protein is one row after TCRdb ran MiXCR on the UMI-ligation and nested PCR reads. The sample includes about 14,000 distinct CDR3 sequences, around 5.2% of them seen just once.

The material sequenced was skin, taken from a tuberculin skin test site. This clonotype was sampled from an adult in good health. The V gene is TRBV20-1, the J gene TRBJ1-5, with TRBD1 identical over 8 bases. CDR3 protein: CSARVYQGASNQPQHF. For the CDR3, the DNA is TGCAGTGCTAGAGTTTATCAGGGGGCAAGCAATCAGCCCCAGCATTTT.